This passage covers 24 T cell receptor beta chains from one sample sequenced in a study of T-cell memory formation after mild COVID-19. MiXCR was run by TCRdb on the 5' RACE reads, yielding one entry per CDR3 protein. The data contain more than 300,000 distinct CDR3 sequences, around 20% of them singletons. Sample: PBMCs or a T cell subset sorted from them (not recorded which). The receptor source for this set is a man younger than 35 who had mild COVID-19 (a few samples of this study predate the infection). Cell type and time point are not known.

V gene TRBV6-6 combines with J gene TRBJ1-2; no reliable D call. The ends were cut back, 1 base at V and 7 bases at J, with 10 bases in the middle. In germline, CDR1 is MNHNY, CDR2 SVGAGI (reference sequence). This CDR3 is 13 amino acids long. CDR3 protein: CASSYLGRSGYTF. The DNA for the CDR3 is TGTGCCAGCAGTTACTTAGGTCGTAGTGGCTACACCTTC.

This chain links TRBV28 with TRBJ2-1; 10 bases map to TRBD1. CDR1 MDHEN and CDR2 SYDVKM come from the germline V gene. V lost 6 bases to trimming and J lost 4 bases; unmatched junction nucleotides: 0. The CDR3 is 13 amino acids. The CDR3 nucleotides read TGTGCCAGCAGGGACAGGGGGTACAATGAGCAGTTCTTC. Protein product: CASRDRGYNEQFF. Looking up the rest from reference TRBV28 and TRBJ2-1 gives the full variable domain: DVKVTQSSRYLVKRTGEKVFLECVQDMDHENMFWYRQDPGLGLRLIYFSYDVKMKEKGDIPEGYSVSREKKERFSLILESASTNQTSMYLCASRDRGYNEQFFGPGTRLTVL.

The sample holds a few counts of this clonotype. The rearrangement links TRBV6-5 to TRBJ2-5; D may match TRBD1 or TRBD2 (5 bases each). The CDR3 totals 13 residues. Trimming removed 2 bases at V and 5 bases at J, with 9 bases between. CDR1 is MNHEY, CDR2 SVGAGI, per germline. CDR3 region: CASSYLGTETQYF. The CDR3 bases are TGTGCCAGCAGTTACCTAGGGACCGAGACCCAGTACTTC.

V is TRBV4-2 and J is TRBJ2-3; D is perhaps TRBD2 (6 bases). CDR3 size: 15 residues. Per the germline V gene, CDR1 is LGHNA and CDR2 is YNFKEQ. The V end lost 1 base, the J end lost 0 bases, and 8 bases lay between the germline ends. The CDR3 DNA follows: TGTGCCAGCAGCCAAGCGGGACTTAGCACAGATACGCAGTATTTT. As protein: CASSQAGLSTDTQYF.

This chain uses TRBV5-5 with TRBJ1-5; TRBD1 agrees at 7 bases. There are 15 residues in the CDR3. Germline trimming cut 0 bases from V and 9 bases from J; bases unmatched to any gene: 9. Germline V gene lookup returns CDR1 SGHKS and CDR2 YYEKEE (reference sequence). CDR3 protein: CASSLGAGGRRPQHF. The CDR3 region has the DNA TGTGCCAGCAGCTTGGGGGCAGGGGGAAGGCGGCCCCAGCATTTT.

CDR3 bases: TGCGCCAGCAGCCAAGAATCGCCGGGAAGGGATACGCAGTATTTT. As protein: CASSQESPGRDTQYF. The chain recombines TRBV4-1 with TRBJ2-3, with D maybe TRBD2 (5 bases). The CDR3 sequence is 15 residues long. Germline lookup yields CDR1 MGHRA and CDR2 YSYEKL. V lost 0 bases, J lost 6 bases, and 13 bases lay in between.

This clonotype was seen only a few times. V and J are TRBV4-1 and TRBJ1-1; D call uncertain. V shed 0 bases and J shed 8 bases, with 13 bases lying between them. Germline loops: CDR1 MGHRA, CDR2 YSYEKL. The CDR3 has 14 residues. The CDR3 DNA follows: TGCGCCAGCAGCCAAGATTTGGGGTGGGAAGAAGCTTTCTTT. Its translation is CASSQDLGWEEAFF.

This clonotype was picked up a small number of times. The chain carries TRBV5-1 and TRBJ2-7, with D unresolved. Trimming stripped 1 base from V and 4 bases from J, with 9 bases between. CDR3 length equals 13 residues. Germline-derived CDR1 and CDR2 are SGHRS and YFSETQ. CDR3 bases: TGCGCCAGCAGCTTGTTACGGCTATACGAGCAGTACTTC. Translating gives CASSLLRLYEQYF.

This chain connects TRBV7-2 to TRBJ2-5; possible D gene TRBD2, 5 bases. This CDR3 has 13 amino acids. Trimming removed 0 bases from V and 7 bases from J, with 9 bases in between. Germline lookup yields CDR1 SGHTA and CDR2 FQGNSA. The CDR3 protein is CASSLASRGTQYF. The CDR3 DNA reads TGTGCCAGCAGCTTAGCTTCCCGGGGGACCCAGTACTTC. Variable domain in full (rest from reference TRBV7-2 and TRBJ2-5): GAGVSQSPSNKVTEKGKDVELRCDPISGHTALYWYRQSLGQGLEFLIYFQGNSAPDKSGLPSDRFSAERTGGSVSTLTIQRTQQEDSAVYLCASSLASRGTQYFGPGTRLLVL.

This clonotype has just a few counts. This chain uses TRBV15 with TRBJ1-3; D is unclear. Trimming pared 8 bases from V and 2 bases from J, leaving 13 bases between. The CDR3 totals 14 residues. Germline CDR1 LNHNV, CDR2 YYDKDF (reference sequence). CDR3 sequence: CATSTDGPGNTIYF. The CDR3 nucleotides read TGTGCCACCTCCACGGACGGACCTGGAAACACCATATATTTT.

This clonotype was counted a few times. The CDR3 DNA sequence: TGTGCCAGCAGTTTATATCCTTCCGGAAGGCCCCAGTACTTC. It specifies CASSLYPSGRPQYF. This chain uses TRBV28 with TRBJ2-5; D remains ambiguous. This CDR3 has 14 residues. In germline, CDR1 is MDHEN, CDR2 SYDVKM. V was clipped by 1 base and J by 9 bases, with 15 bases between them.

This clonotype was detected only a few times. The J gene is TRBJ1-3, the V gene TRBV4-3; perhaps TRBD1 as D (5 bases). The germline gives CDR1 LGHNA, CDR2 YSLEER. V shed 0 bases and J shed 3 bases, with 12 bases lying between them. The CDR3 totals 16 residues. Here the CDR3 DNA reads TGCGCCAGCAGCCAAGACGTCCCTAGGGGTGGAAACACCATATATTTT. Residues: CASSQDVPRGGNTIYF.

CDR3 DNA sequence: TGTGCCAGCAGTTACCCCGGGACAGTCACAGATACGCAGTATTTT. It yields the protein CASSYPGTVTDTQYF. The chain recombines TRBV6-6 with TRBJ2-3; TRBD1 matches 7 bases. Germline V CDR1 and CDR2: MNHNY, SVGAGI (reference sequence). V was clipped by 2 bases and J by 2 bases; unmatched bases: 4. The CDR3 loop spans 15 amino acids.

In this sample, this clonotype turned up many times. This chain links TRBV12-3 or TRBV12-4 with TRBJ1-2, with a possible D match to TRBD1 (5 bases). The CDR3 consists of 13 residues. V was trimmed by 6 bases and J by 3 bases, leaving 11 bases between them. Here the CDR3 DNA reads TGTGCCAGCAGCCAATCACAGGACTATGGCTACACCTTC. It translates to CASSQSQDYGYTF.

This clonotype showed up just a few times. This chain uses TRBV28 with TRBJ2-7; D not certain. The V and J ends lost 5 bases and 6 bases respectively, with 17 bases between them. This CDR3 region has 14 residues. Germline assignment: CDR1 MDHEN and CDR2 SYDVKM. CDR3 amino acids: CASSIGTFNREQYF. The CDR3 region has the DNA TGTGCCAGCAGTATCGGCACATTTAACCGCGAGCAGTACTTC. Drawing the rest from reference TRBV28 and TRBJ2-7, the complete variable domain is DVKVTQSSRYLVKRTGEKVFLECVQDMDHENMFWYRQDPGLGLRLIYFSYDVKMKEKGDIPEGYSVSREKKERFSLILESASTNQTSMYLCASSIGTFNREQYFGPGTRLTVT.

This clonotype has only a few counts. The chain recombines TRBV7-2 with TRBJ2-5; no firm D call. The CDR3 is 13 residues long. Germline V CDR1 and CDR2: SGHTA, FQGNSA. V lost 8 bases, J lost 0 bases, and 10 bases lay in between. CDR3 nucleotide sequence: TGTGCCAGCTCTAGGTCGTACCAAGAGACCCAGTACTTC. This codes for CASSRSYQETQYF. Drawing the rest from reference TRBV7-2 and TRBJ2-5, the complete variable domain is GAGVSQSPSNKVTEKGKDVELRCDPISGHTALYWYRQSLGQGLEFLIYFQGNSAPDKSGLPSDRFSAERTGGSVSTLTIQRTQQEDSAVYLCASSRSYQETQYFGPGTRLLVL.

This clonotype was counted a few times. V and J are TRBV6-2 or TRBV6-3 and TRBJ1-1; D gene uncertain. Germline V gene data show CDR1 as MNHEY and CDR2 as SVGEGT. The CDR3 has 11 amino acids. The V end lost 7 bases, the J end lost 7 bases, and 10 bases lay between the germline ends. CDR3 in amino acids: CASNMGVEAFF. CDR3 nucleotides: TGTGCCAGCAATATGGGCGTTGAAGCTTTCTTT.

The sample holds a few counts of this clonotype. This CDR3 is CASSPTLRGAEAFF. The CDR3 DNA is TGTGCCAGCAGCCCAACCTTGCGGGGGGCGGAAGCTTTCTTT. The chain employs TRBV5-6 and TRBJ1-1, with D perhaps TRBD1 (6 bases). The germline gives CDR1 SGHDT, CDR2 YYEEEE. V lost 4 bases and J 8 bases, leaving 18 bases between the germline ends. This CDR3 has 14 amino acids. Together with reference TRBV5-6 and TRBJ1-1, the CDR3 gives the full variable domain: DAGVTQSPTHLIKTRGQQVTLRCSPKSGHDTVSWYQQALGQGPQFIFQYYEEEERQRGNFPDRFSGHQFPNYSSELNVNALLLGDSALYLCASSPTLRGAEAFFGQGTRLTVV.

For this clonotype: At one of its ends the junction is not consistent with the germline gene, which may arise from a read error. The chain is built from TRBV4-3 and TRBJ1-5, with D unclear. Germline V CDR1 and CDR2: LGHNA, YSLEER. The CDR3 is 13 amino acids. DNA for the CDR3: TGCGCCAGCAGCCAAGGGATCGATCAGCCCAAGCATTTT. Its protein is CASSQGIDQPKHF.

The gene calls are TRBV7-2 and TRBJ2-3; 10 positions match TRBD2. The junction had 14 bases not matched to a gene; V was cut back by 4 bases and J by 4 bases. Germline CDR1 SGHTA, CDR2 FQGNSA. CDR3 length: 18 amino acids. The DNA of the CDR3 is TGTGCCAGCAGCTGGGGTAGCGGGGGGACCCCGAGGGCAGATACGCAGTATTTT. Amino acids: CASSWGSGGTPRADTQYF.

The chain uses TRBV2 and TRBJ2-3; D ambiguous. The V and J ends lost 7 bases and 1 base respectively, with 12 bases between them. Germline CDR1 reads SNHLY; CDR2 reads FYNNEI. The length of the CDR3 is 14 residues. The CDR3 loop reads CASIPSMGTDTQYF. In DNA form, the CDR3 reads TGTGCCAGCATCCCCAGTATGGGCACAGATACGCAGTATTTT. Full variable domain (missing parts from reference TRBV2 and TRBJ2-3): EPEVTQTPSHQVTQMGQEVILRCVPISNHLYFYWYRQILGQKVEFLVSFYNNEISEKSEIFDDQFSVERPDGSNFTLKIRSTKLEDSAMYFCASIPSMGTDTQYFGPGTRLTVL.

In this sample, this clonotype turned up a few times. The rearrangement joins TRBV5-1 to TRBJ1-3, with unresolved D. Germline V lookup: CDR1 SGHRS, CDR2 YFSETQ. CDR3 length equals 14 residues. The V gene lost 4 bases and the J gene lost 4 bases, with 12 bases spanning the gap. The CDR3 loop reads CASSPRGIGNTIYF. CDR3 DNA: TGCGCCAGCAGCCCACGAGGGATCGGAAACACCATATATTTT. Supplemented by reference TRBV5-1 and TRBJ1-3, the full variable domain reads KAGVTQTPRYLIKTRGQQVTLSCSPISGHRSVSWYQQTPGQGLQFLFEYFSETQRNKGNFPGRFSGRQFSNSRSEMNVSTLELGDSALYLCASSPRGIGNTIYFGEGSWLTVV.

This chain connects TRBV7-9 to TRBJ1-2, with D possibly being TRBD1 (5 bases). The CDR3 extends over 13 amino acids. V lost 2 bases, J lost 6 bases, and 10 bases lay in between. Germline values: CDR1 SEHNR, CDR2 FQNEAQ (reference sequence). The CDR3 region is CASSLYSGDGYTF. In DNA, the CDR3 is TGTGCCAGCAGCTTATATTCGGGGGATGGCTACACCTTC.

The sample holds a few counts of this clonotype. The CDR3 DNA follows: TGTGCCAGCAGCCGACGACACGGCGGGACTAGCGGAAATGAGCAGTTCTTC. Protein sequence: CASSRRHGGTSGNEQFF. The rearrangement uses TRBV6-5 and TRBJ2-1; 11 nucleotides line up with TRBD2. The CDR3 has 17 residues. Germline V gene lookup returns CDR1 MNHEY and CDR2 SVGAGI. V lost 6 bases to trimming and J lost 7 bases; unmatched junction nucleotides: 14.